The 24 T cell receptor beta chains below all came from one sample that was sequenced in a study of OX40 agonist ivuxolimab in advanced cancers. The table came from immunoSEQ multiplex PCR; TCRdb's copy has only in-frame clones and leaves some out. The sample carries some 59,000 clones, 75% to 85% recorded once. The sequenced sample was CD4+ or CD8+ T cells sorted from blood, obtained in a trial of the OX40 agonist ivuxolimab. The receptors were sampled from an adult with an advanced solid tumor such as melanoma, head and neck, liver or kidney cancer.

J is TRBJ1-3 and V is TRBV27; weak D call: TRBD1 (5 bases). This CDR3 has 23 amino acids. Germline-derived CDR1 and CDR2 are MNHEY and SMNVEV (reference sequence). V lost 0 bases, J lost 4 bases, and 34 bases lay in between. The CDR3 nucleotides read TGTGCCAGCAGTTTATCCCCGCTCCGAACTAGTCCGACGGGGGGACCGGGGGGAAACACCATATATTTT. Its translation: CASSLSPLRTSPTGGPGGNTIYF.

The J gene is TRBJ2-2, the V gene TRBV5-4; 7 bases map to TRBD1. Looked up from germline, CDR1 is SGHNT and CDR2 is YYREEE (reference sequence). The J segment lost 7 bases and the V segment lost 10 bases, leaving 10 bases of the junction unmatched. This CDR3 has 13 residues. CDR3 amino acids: CAGTRQGVGELFF. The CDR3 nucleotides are TGTGCCGGAACCCGACAGGGAGTCGGGGAGCTGTTTTTT.

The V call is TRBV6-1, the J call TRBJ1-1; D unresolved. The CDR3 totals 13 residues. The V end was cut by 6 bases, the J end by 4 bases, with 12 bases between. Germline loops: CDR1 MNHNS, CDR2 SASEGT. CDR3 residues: CASRFANPTEAFF. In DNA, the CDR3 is TGTGCCAGCAGGTTTGCTAACCCCACTGAAGCTTTCTTT.

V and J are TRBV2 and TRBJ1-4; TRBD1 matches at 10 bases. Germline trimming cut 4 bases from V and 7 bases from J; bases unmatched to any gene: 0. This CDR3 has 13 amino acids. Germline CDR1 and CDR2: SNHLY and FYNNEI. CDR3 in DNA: TGTGCCAGCAGTGGGGACAGGGGTGAAAAACTGTTTTTT. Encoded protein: CASSGDRGEKLFF.

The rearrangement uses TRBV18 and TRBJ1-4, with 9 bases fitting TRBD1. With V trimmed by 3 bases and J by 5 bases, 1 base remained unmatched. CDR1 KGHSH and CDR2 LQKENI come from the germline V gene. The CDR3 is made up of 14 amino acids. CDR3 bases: TGTGCCAGCTCACCCGGGACAGGGAATGAAAAACTGTTTTTT. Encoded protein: CASSPGTGNEKLFF. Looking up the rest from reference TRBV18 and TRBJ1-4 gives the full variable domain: NAGVMQNPRHLVRRRGQEARLRCSPMKGHSHVYWYRQLPEEGLKFMVYLQKENIIDESGMPKERFSAEFPKEGPSILRIQQVVRGDSAAYFCASSPGTGNEKLFFGSGTQLSVL.

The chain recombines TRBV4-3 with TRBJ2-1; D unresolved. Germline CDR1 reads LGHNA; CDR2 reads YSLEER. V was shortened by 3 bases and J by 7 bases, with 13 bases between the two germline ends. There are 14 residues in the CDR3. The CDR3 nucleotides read TGCGCCAGCAGCCATTTGACGGTCGGAAATGAGCAGTTCTTC. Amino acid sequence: CASSHLTVGNEQFF.

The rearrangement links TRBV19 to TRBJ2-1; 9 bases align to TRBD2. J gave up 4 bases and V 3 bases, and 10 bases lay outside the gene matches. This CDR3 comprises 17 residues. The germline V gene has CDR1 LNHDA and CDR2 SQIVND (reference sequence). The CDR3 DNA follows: TGTGCCAGTAGTATTCCCTCCACTAGCGGGTTTTACAATGAGCAGTTCTTC. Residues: CASSIPSTSGFYNEQFF.

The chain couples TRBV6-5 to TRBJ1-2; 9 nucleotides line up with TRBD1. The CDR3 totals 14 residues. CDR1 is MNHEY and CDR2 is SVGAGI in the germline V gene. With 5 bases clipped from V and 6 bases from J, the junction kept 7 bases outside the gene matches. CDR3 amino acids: CASSKRTGADGYTF. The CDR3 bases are TGTGCCAGCAGTAAGAGGACAGGGGCGGATGGCTACACCTTC.

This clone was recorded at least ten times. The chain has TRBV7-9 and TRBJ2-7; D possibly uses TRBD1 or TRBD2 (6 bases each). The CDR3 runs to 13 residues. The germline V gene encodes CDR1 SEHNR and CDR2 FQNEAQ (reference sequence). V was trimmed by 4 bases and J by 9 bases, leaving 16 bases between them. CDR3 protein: CASSSLQGGRQYF. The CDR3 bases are TGTGCCAGCAGCTCATTACAGGGAGGTAGGCAGTACTTC.

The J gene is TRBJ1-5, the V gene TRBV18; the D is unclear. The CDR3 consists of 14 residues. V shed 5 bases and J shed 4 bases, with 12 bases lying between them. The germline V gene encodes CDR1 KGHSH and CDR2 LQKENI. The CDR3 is CASSELGLNQPQHF. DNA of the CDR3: TGTGCCAGCTCAGAATTAGGACTTAATCAGCCCCAGCATTTT. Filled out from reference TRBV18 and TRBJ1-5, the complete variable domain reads NAGVMQNPRHLVRRRGQEARLRCSPMKGHSHVYWYRQLPEEGLKFMVYLQKENIIDESGMPKERFSAEFPKEGPSILRIQQVVRGDSAAYFCASSELGLNQPQHFGDGTRLSIL.

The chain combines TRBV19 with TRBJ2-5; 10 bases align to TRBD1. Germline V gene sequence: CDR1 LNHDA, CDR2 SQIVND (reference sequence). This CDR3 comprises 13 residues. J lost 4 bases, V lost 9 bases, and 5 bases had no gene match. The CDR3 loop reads CASSGTGVETQYF. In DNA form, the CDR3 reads TGTGCCAGCTCCGGGACAGGGGTAGAGACCCAGTACTTC.

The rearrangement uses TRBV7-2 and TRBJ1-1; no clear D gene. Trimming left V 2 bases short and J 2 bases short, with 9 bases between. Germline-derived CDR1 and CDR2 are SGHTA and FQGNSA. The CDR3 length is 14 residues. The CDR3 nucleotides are TGTGCCAGCAGCTTACGTCCCATCAACACTGAAGCTTTCTTT. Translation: CASSLRPINTEAFF. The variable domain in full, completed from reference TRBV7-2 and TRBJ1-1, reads GAGVSQSPSNKVTEKGKDVELRCDPISGHTALYWYRQSLGQGLEFLIYFQGNSAPDKSGLPSDRFSAERTGGSVSTLTIQRTQQEDSAVYLCASSLRPINTEAFFGQGTRLTVV.

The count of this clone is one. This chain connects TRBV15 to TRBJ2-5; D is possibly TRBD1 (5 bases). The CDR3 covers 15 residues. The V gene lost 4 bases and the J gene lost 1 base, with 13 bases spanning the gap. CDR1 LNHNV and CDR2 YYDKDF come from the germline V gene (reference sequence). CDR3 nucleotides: TGTGCCACCAGCATTTATAGGGGCAGCCAAGAGACCCAGTACTTC. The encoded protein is CATSIYRGSQETQYF.

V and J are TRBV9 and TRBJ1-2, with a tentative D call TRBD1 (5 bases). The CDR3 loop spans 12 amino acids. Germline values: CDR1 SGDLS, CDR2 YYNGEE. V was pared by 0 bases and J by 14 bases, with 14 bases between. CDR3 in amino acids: CASSVALGGTTF. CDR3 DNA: TGTGCCAGCAGCGTAGCCCTCGGGGGGACGACCTTC.

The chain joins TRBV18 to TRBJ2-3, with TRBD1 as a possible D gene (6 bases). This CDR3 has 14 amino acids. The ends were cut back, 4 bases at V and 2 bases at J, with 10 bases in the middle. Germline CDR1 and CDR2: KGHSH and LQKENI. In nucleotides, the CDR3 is TGTGCCAGCTCACTTCGACAGGCCACAGATACGCAGTATTTT. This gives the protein CASSLRQATDTQYF. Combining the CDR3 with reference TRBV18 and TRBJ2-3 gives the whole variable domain NAGVMQNPRHLVRRRGQEARLRCSPMKGHSHVYWYRQLPEEGLKFMVYLQKENIIDESGMPKERFSAEFPKEGPSILRIQQVVRGDSAAYFCASSLRQATDTQYFGPGTRLTVL.

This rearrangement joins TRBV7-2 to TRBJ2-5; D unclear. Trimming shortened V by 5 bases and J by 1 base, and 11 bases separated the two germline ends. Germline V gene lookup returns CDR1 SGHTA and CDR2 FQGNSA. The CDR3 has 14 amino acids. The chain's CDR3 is CASSPMAAQETQYF. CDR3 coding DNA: TGTGCCAGCAGCCCCATGGCAGCCCAAGAGACCCAGTACTTC.

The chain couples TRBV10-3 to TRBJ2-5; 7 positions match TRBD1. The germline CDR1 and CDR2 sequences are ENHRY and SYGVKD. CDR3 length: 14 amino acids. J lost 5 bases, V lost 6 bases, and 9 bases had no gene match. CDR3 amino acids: CAISIQGSGETQYF. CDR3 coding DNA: TGTGCCATCAGCATACAGGGGTCCGGGGAGACCCAGTACTTC.

In DNA form, the CDR3 reads TGTGCCAGCAGCTCTGGGGGTGGAGGCGAGCAGTACTTC. Protein sequence: CASSSGGGGEQYF. This sequence joins TRBV7-2 and TRBJ2-7, with D perhaps matching TRBD1 or TRBD2 (5 bases each). V lost 4 bases, J lost 6 bases, and 13 bases lay in between. Germline V lookup: CDR1 SGHTA, CDR2 FQGNSA. This CDR3 is built from 13 residues. Full variable domain (outside the CDR3, taken from reference TRBV7-2 and TRBJ2-7): GAGVSQSPSNKVTEKGKDVELRCDPISGHTALYWYRQSLGQGLEFLIYFQGNSAPDKSGLPSDRFSAERTGGSVSTLTIQRTQQEDSAVYLCASSSGGGGEQYFGPGTRLTVT.

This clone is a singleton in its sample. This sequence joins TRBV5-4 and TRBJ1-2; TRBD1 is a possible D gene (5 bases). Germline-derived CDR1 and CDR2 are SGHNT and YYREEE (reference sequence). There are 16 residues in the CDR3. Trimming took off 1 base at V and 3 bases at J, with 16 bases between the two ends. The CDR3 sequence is CASSLRQGGFDYGYTF. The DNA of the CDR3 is TGTGCCAGCAGCTTGCGGCAGGGCGGTTTCGACTATGGCTACACCTTC.

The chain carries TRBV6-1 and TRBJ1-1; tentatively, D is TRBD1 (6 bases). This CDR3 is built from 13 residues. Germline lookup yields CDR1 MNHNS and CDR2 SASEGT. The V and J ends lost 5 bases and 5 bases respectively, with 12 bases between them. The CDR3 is CASSSTGRTEAFF. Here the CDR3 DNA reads TGTGCCAGCAGTTCTACAGGGCGGACTGAAGCTTTCTTT.

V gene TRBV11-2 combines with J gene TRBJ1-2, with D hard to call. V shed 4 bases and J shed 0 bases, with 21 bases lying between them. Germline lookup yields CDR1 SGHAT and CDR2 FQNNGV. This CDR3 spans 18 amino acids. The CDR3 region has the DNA TGTGCCAGCAGCTCTATACGGGTTTCCCCCGCAGCTAACTATGGCTACACCTTC. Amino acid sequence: CASSSIRVSPAANYGYTF.

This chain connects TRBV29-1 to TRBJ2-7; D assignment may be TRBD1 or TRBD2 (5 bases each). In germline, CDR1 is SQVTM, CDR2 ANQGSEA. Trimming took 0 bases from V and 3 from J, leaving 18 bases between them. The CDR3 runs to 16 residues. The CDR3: CSVEDRSMGVGYEQYF. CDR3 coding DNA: TGCAGCGTTGAAGATCGGAGTATGGGGGTCGGCTACGAGCAGTACTTC.

CDR3 sequence: CASSYRLGEDTQYF. The CDR3 DNA follows: TGTGCCAGCAGTTATCGTCTAGGGGAAGATACGCAGTATTTT. This chain uses TRBV6-5 with TRBJ2-3, with D possibly TRBD1 on 5 matching bases. Trimming left V 3 bases short and J 5 bases short, with 12 bases between. The CDR3 has 14 amino acids. Germline V gene data show CDR1 as MNHEY and CDR2 as SVGAGI.

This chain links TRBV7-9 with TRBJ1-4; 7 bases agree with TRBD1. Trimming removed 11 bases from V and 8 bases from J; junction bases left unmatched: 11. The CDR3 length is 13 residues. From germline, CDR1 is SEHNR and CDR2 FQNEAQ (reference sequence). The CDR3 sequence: CASGTEVREKLFF. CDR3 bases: TGTGCCTCCGGGACAGAGGTTCGAGAAAAACTGTTTTTT.